Following are 29 T cell receptor beta chains from one sample sequenced in a study of CD8 T cells in ankylosing spondylitis. Study observations and caveats: A motif in TCR beta, a set of 8 or 9 highly homologous variants, appeared characteristic of ankylosing spondylitis blood.

Their antigens remain unidentified. TCRdb re-analysed the 5' RACE reads in MiXCR, keeping a single row per CDR3 protein. Among hundreds of thousands of distinct CDR3 sequences listed, roughly 27% were seen once. Material: blood, either unsorted or a sorted T cell fraction (not recorded which). These receptor sequences come from a male donor with ankylosing spondylitis.

This clonotype came up a few times. The chain uses TRBV12-3 or TRBV12-4 and TRBJ1-2; weak D call: TRBD1 (6 bases). The CDR3 consists of 15 residues. The V and J ends lost 5 bases and 2 bases respectively, with 15 bases between them. DNA of the CDR3: TGTGCCAGCAGTCGGGGGCACCAAGGAAACTATGGCTACACCTTC. Amino acid sequence: CASSRGHQGNYGYTF.

In this sample, this clonotype turned up a few times. V and J are TRBV20-1 and TRBJ2-3; the D gene is possibly TRBD1 (5 bases). Germline V lookup: CDR1 DFQATT, CDR2 SNEGSKA (reference sequence). V was cut by 7 bases and J by 2 bases, with 10 bases left in between. This CDR3 spans 12 amino acids. The DNA of the CDR3 is TGCAGTGTGGGGCGATTCACAGATACGCAGTATTTT. Translation gives CSVGRFTDTQYF.

The chain combines TRBV6-2 or TRBV6-3 with TRBJ1-5; no clear D. V lost 5 bases, J lost 11 bases, and 13 bases lay in between. Germline V gene data show CDR1 as MNHEY and CDR2 as SVGEGT. This CDR3 is built from 12 residues. The CDR3 sequence: CASSTRLRAQHF. The CDR3 DNA reads TGTGCCAGCAGTACGAGGCTTCGGGCCCAGCATTTT.

This clonotype was counted between two and nine times. The chain uses TRBV20-1 and TRBJ2-6, with D possibly TRBD2 on 6 matching bases. The CDR3 has 12 residues. Germline CDR1 reads DFQATT; CDR2 reads SNEGSKA (reference sequence). The germline V and J ends were trimmed by 5 bases and 6 bases, with 8 bases remaining between them. The CDR3 region has the DNA TGCAGTGCTCTAGCGACGGCCAACGTCCTGACTTTC. The encoded protein is CSALATANVLTF.

The sample holds many counts of this clonotype. The J gene is TRBJ2-6, the V gene TRBV5-1, with D uncertain. V shed 4 bases and J shed 0 bases, with 8 bases lying between them. The V gene's germline CDR1 is SGHRS and CDR2 YFSETQ. The CDR3 runs to 15 residues. The CDR3 loop is CASSPTRSGANVLTF. CDR3 nucleotide sequence: TGCGCCAGCAGCCCGACACGCTCTGGGGCCAACGTCCTGACTTTC.

The V gene is TRBV7-2, the J gene TRBJ2-3; TRBD2 matches 13 bases. The CDR3 is 22 amino acids. CDR1 is SGHTA, CDR2 FQGNSA, per germline. V was clipped by 3 bases and J by 2 bases; unmatched bases: 20. The CDR3 DNA is TGTGCCAGCAGCTTTATCGGCCGGACTAGCGGGAGCGACTGGGACTTCACAGATACGCAGTATTTT. Its protein is CASSFIGRTSGSDWDFTDTQYF. The whole variable domain, filled in from reference TRBV7-2 and TRBJ2-3, reads GAGVSQSPSNKVTEKGKDVELRCDPISGHTALYWYRQSLGQGLEFLIYFQGNSAPDKSGLPSDRFSAERTGGSVSTLTIQRTQQEDSAVYLCASSFIGRTSGSDWDFTDTQYFGPGTRLTVL.

The J gene is TRBJ2-2, the V gene TRBV11-3; 9 bases map to TRBD2. V gave up 1 base and J gave up 5 bases; unmatched junction bases: 8. This CDR3 has 17 residues. Germline V gene data show CDR1 as SGHNT and CDR2 as YENEEA. Here the CDR3 reads CASSLVGSGSGTGELFF. CDR3 sequence (DNA): TGTGCCAGCAGCTTAGTTGGTAGCGGGAGCGGTACCGGGGAGCTGTTTTTT.

The rearrangement links TRBV10-3 to TRBJ2-1, with 10 bases fitting TRBD2. This CDR3 spans 16 amino acids. CDR1 and CDR2 from the germline V gene are ENHRY and SYGVKD. V was pared by 2 bases and J by 7 bases, with 8 bases of the junction left unmatched. This CDR3 reads CAISERLAGVGNEQFF. Written as DNA, the CDR3 is TGTGCCATCAGTGAGAGGCTAGCGGGAGTGGGGAATGAGCAGTTCTTC.

This clonotype was observed at least ten times. V gene TRBV7-2 combines with J gene TRBJ2-1; TRBD2 might be the D (7 bases). The length of the CDR3 is 15 residues. Germline CDR1 reads SGHTA; CDR2 reads FQGNSA. V lost 5 bases and J 8 bases, leaving 19 bases between the germline ends. In DNA, the CDR3 is TGTGCCAGCAGCCCAGGACTAGGGGGATTAGATGAGCAGTTCTTC. It is translated as CASSPGLGGLDEQFF.

The rearrangement links TRBV5-1 to TRBJ2-3; possibly TRBD2 for D (6 bases). The CDR3 runs 14 residues. The germline V gene has CDR1 SGHRS and CDR2 YFSETQ. The V end was cut by 3 bases, the J end by 2 bases, with 10 bases between. CDR3 coding DNA: TGCGCCAGCAGCTGGGGGGAGGACACAGATACGCAGTATTTT. It specifies CASSWGEDTDTQYF.

The chain couples TRBV6-5 to TRBJ1-1; no clear D. Between the trimmed V and J ends, which lost 2 bases and 6 bases, there was a span of 16 bases. The length of the CDR3 is 15 residues. CDR1 and CDR2 from the germline V gene are MNHEY and SVGAGI. CDR3 residues: CASSYTHRVGAEAFF. The CDR3 DNA follows: TGTGCCAGCAGTTACACTCACCGGGTTGGTGCTGAAGCTTTCTTT.

The table lists this clonotype with a few counts. The chain combines TRBV10-3 with TRBJ2-7, with 7 bases lining up with TRBD1. The CDR3 contains 12 residues. The germline V gene has CDR1 ENHRY and CDR2 SYGVKD. The trim removed 10 bases at V and 3 bases at J, leaving 6 bases unmatched. CDR3 nucleotide sequence: TGTGCCACCCAGACAGGGCGCTACGAGCAGTACTTC. Translating it yields CATQTGRYEQYF.

Only a few counts were recorded for this clonotype. V gene TRBV5-1 combines with J gene TRBJ2-1; the match to TRBD2 covers 8 bases. Germline V gene sequence: CDR1 SGHRS, CDR2 YFSETQ. The CDR3 is 15 amino acids. Trimming cost V 0 bases and J 6 bases; bases outside gene matches: 5. The CDR3 coding sequence is TGCGCCAGCAGCTTGGCCCCTAGCGGGCCCAATGAGCAGTTCTTC. Protein sequence: CASSLAPSGPNEQFF.

This clonotype turned up a few times. This chain links TRBV18 with TRBJ2-3, with TRBD2 matching 7 bases. V shed 0 bases and J 8 bases; nucleotides not matched to a gene: 11. The CDR3 loop spans 16 amino acids. Germline values: CDR1 KGHSH, CDR2 LQKENI. The CDR3 DNA reads TGTGCCAGCTCACCACCCGTCGGGGGAGGGTTTCGTACGCAGTATTTT. Translating it yields CASSPPVGGGFRTQYF.

The V gene is TRBV9, the J gene TRBJ1-4; 10 bases are shared with TRBD1. Germline CDR1 reads SGDLS; CDR2 reads YYNGEE. Losses at the gene ends were 0 bases for V and 3 bases for J; bases not matched to a gene: 2. This CDR3 is built from 16 residues. DNA of the CDR3: TGTGCCAGCAGCGTAGGGACAGGGGGATCTAATGAAAAACTGTTTTTT. It is translated as CASSVGTGGSNEKLFF. Combining the CDR3 with reference TRBV9 and TRBJ1-4 gives the whole variable domain DSGVTQTPKHLITATGQRVTLRCSPRSGDLSVYWYQQSLDQGLQFLIQYYNGEERAKGNILERFSAQQFPDLHSELNLSSLELGDSALYFCASSVGTGGSNEKLFFGSGTQLSVL.

This clonotype has a handful of counts. The chain combines TRBV20-1 with TRBJ1-1, with 9 positions matching TRBD1. CDR3 length: 14 amino acids. V trimming: 3 bases; J trimming: 1 base; junction bases outside the gene matches: 3. Germline V gene lookup returns CDR1 DFQATT and CDR2 SNEGSKA (reference sequence). The CDR3 spells CSASWGQGNTEAFF. CDR3 DNA sequence: TGCAGTGCTAGCTGGGGACAGGGGAACACTGAAGCTTTCTTT.

This chain connects TRBV5-1 to TRBJ1-2; D possibly corresponds to TRBD1 (5 bases). The V end lost 3 bases, the J end lost 3 bases, and 9 bases lay between the germline ends. Germline CDR1 reads SGHRS; CDR2 reads YFSETQ. This CDR3 comprises 13 residues. CDR3 coding DNA: TGCGCCAGCAGCTCGGACAAGGACTATGGCTACACCTTC. Amino acids: CASSSDKDYGYTF.

This chain's CDR3 is CATSDWDAGDEQYF. The CDR3, as DNA: TGTGCCACCAGTGATTGGGACGCGGGGGACGAGCAGTACTTC. The chain combines TRBV24-1 with TRBJ2-7; 7 bases match TRBD2. CDR3 length: 14 amino acids. Germline loops: CDR1 KGHDR, CDR2 SFDVKD. Trimming removed 2 bases from V and 5 bases from J; junction bases left unmatched: 5.

CDR3 loop: CAIGVRDTDTQYF. The CDR3 DNA reads as TGTGCCATAGGGGTGAGAGACACAGATACGCAGTATTTT. The chain links TRBV24-1 to TRBJ2-3; the D gene is possibly TRBD1 (5 bases). CDR3 length equals 13 residues. V lost 11 bases and J lost 2, with 13 bases in between. The germline gives CDR1 KGHDR, CDR2 SFDVKD.

This clonotype was counted between two and nine times. For the CDR3, the DNA is TGCGCCAGCAGTGCACCGGGACAGGCCTCCTACGAGCAGTACTTC. Translating gives CASSAPGQASYEQYF. This sequence joins TRBV10-2 and TRBJ2-7, with 8 bases that match TRBD1. V dropped 4 bases and J dropped 0; count of bases not matched to a gene: 5. The germline V gene encodes CDR1 WSHSY and CDR2 SAAADI. This CDR3 is 15 amino acids long.

This chain connects TRBV18 to TRBJ2-3, with 12 bases lining up with TRBD2. Losses at the gene ends were 8 bases for V and 4 bases for J; bases not matched to a gene: 7. CDR1 KGHSH and CDR2 LQKENI come from the germline V gene. CDR3 size: 15 residues. CDR3 nucleotide sequence: TGTGCCAGCCGAGGACTAGCGGGACCCCCAGATACGCAGTATTTT. Translated, it gives CASRGLAGPPDTQYF. The full variable domain, in which reference TRBV18 and TRBJ2-3 provide the parts outside the CDR3, is NAGVMQNPRHLVRRRGQEARLRCSPMKGHSHVYWYRQLPEEGLKFMVYLQKENIIDESGMPKERFSAEFPKEGPSILRIQQVVRGDSAAYFCASRGLAGPPDTQYFGPGTRLTVL.

The chain has TRBV7-6 and TRBJ2-1; D unclear. CDR3 size: 13 residues. Germline loops: CDR1 SGHVS, CDR2 FNYEAQ. Deletions cut 0 bases from V and 10 bases from J, with 10 bases between. CDR3 nucleotides: TGTGCCAGCAGCTTAGCGCTTGATAGAGAGCAGTTCTTC. As protein: CASSLALDREQFF.

The sample holds a few counts of this clonotype. This CDR3 is CAWKGLAGLQETQYF. CDR3 nucleotide sequence: TGTGCCTGGAAAGGACTAGCGGGACTTCAAGAGACCCAGTACTTC. J is TRBJ2-5 and V is TRBV30, with 12 bases identical to TRBD2. After removal of 4 bases from V and 2 bases from J, the junction contained 5 bases not matched to a gene. CDR3 length: 15 amino acids. Germline CDR1 reads GTSNPN; CDR2 reads SVGIG (reference sequence). The variable domain in full, with the rest retrieved from reference TRBV30 and TRBJ2-5, is SQTIHQWPATLVQPVGSPLSLECTVEGTSNPNLYWYRQAAGRGLQLLFYSVGIGQISSEVPQNLSASRPQDRQFILSSKKLLLSDSGFYLCAWKGLAGLQETQYFGPGTRLLVL.

There are a few counts of this clonotype. The chain carries TRBV5-1 and TRBJ1-1, with TRBD1 matching 9 bases. The CDR3 is 14 amino acids. Germline CDR1 and CDR2: SGHRS and YFSETQ. V lost 4 bases, J lost 2 bases, and 3 bases stayed unmatched. This CDR3 is CASSRTGANTEAFF. The CDR3 DNA follows: TGCGCCAGCAGCCGGACAGGGGCAAACACTGAAGCTTTCTTT. The complete variable domain, with remaining parts taken from reference TRBV5-1 and TRBJ1-1, reads KAGVTQTPRYLIKTRGQQVTLSCSPISGHRSVSWYQQTPGQGLQFLFEYFSETQRNKGNFPGRFSGRQFSNSRSEMNVSTLELGDSALYLCASSRTGANTEAFFGQGTRLTVV.

In this sample, this clonotype turned up a few times. The chain's CDR3 is CATSPQSADEQYF. CDR3 DNA sequence: TGTGCCACCAGCCCTCAATCGGCGGACGAGCAGTACTTC. The chain uses TRBV15 and TRBJ2-7; no reliable D call. V lost 5 bases and J lost 5, with 13 bases in between. Germline-derived CDR1 and CDR2 are LNHNV and YYDKDF (reference sequence). The CDR3 totals 13 residues.

This chain uses TRBV20-1 with TRBJ2-5, with 10 bases that match TRBD1. Germline V gene lookup returns CDR1 DFQATT and CDR2 SNEGSKA (reference sequence). The CDR3 consists of 15 residues. Unmatched junction bases numbered 9, after V lost 3 bases and J lost 5 bases. The CDR3 bases are TGCAGTGCTAGCCCCGGGACAGGGGTCTTTGAGACCCAGTACTTC. Translation gives CSASPGTGVFETQYF.

V gene TRBV20-1 combines with J gene TRBJ2-1; 9 positions agree with TRBD2. V shed 0 bases and J 8 bases; nucleotides not matched to a gene: 5. CDR1 is DFQATT, CDR2 SNEGSKA, per germline (reference sequence). The CDR3 contains 14 residues. Here the CDR3 reads CSARELAGFDEQFF. CDR3 nucleotides: TGCAGTGCTAGAGAGCTAGCGGGATTCGATGAGCAGTTCTTC.

This clonotype was observed a handful of times. This chain connects TRBV5-1 to TRBJ2-2, with D maybe TRBD2 (6 bases). The germline V gene encodes CDR1 SGHRS and CDR2 YFSETQ. V lost 5 bases and J 3 bases, leaving 14 bases between the germline ends. The CDR3 sequence is 15 residues long. CDR3 nucleotides: TGCGCCAGCAGGGTGGAGGGATCTTACACCGGGGAGCTGTTTTTT. Amino acid sequence: CASRVEGSYTGELFF.

This clonotype was counted only a few times. The chain has TRBV12-3 or TRBV12-4 and TRBJ1-1; unclear D gene. CDR3 length equals 14 residues. Trimming pared 8 bases from V and 0 bases from J, leaving 13 bases between. The CDR3 nucleotides read TGTGCCAGCGTCTCGGACGGGATGAACACTGAAGCTTTCTTT. Its translation is CASVSDGMNTEAFF.